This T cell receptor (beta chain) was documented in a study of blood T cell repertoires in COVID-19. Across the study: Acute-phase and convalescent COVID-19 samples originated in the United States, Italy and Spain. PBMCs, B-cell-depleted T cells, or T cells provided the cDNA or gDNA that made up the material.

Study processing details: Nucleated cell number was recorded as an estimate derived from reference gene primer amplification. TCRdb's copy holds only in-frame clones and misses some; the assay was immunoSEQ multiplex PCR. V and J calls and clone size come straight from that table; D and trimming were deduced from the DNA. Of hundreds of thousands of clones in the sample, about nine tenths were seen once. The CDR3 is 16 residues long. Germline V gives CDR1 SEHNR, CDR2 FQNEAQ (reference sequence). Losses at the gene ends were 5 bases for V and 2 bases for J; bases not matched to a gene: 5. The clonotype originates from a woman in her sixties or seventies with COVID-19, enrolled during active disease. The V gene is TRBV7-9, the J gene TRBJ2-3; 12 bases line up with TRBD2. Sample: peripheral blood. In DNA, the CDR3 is TGTGCCAGCAGCCGCTGGACTAGCGGGACCACAGATACGCAGTATTTT. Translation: CASSRWTSGTTDTQYF.